This T cell receptor (beta chain) was found in a study of cytomegalovirus exposure and HLA in healthy donors. Participants comprised healthy donors of bone marrow. About this clone: What it binds is unknown.

The V and J ends lost 4 bases and 8 bases, in that order; junction bases with no gene match: 8. CDR3 size: 14 residues. In germline, CDR1 is LNHNV, CDR2 YYDKDF (reference sequence). Both 60 Vbeta primers and 13 Jbeta primers went into the PCR. Assay used: immunoSEQ multiplex PCR; TCRdb lists only in-frame clones, some missing. The sample carries approximately 100,000 clones, more than 75% recorded once. Findings and limits, study-wide: A later analysis, which compared TCR beta chains of equal frequency, found the HLA-associated ones more clonally expanded.

The sequencing sample was made of PBMCs. The sequence derives from a woman between 40 and 55 years old in good health and CMV-seronegative. The genes are TRBV15 and TRBJ1-2; 9 bases line up with TRBD1. CDR3: CATSISGTGCGYTF. The CDR3 DNA sequence: TGTGCCACCAGCATATCCGGGACAGGGTGCGGCTACACCTTC.